One and the same sample provided the 20 T cell receptor beta chains below, sequenced in a study of T cell repertoires in cytomegalovirus infection. These TCRs' antigens remain unknown. TCRdb reanalysed the reads using MiXCR and keeps one entry per CDR3 protein. The profile shows roughly 920,000 distinct CDR3 sequences, approximately 33% of them singletons. This specimen was cultured CD8+ T cells from PBMCs, taken from culture after CMV antigen stimulation. These receptors all stem from a human donor in good health (CMV status not recorded). Some clones in this sample may be carry-over from other donors' samples.

This clonotype was recorded a few times. This chain joins TRBV7-6 and TRBJ2-1; 7 bases align to TRBD1. V trimming: 1 base; J trimming: 6 bases; junction bases outside the gene matches: 6. The CDR3 spans 15 residues. Germline CDR1 SGHVS, CDR2 FNYEAQ. This CDR3 reads CASSLGQGFSNEQFF. CDR3 coding DNA: TGTGCCAGCAGCTTAGGACAGGGATTCTCCAATGAGCAGTTCTTC.

This clonotype was detected a few times. CDR3 in DNA: TGTGCCAGCAGCTTTGGAGGGGGCGGGTACACCGGGGAGCTGTTTTTT. It yields the protein CASSFGGGGYTGELFF. The V gene is TRBV7-8, the J gene TRBJ2-2; D might be TRBD1 (7 bases). V was clipped by 3 bases and J by 3 bases, with 14 bases between them. The CDR3 has 16 residues. CDR1 and CDR2 from the germline V gene are SGHVS and FQNEAQ.

Concerning this clonotype: Compared with germline, one end of the junction differs, possibly owing to a read error. V usage is TRBV27 and J usage is TRBJ2-2; tentatively, D is TRBD1 or TRBD2 (5 bases each). This CDR3 is built from 17 residues. Germline loops: CDR1 MNHEY, CDR2 SMNVEV (reference sequence). The CDR3 DNA sequence: TGTGCCAGCAGTTTTTTCAAGCAGACAGACTTCACCGGGGAGCGGTTTTTT. This translates into CASSFFKQTDFTGERFF.

V and J are TRBV7-8 and TRBJ2-5; D is unclear. Germline V gene sequence: CDR1 SGHVS, CDR2 FQNEAQ. V lost 8 bases, J lost 1 base, and 14 bases lay in between. The CDR3 has 14 residues. CDR3 protein: CASHLARPQETQYF. CDR3 DNA sequence: TGTGCCAGCCATCTGGCGCGGCCCCAAGAGACCCAGTACTTC.

At least ten counts were recorded for this clonotype. The gene calls are TRBV4-1 and TRBJ2-3, with D uncertain. Between the trimmed V and J ends, which lost 4 bases and 3 bases, there was a span of 8 bases. The CDR3 consists of 13 residues. Germline V CDR1 and CDR2: MGHRA, YSYEKL. CDR3 amino acids: CASSPTQTDTQYF. The CDR3 region has the DNA TGCGCCAGCAGCCCGACCCAGACAGATACGCAGTATTTT.

The chain has TRBV19 and TRBJ1-1; D is possibly TRBD1 (6 bases). Germline CDR1 is LNHDA and CDR2 is SQIVND (reference sequence). V was clipped by 5 bases and J by 4 bases, with 20 bases between them. The CDR3 runs to 16 residues. The CDR3 region has the DNA TGTGCCAGTAGTTACCGACAGGCTCTCATGAGCACTGAAGCTTTCTTT. It specifies CASSYRQALMSTEAFF.

CDR3 sequence reads: CASSFPYRHTEAFF. CDR3 in DNA: TGTGCCAGCAGTTTTCCCTACAGACACACTGAAGCTTTCTTT. The chain links TRBV12-3 or TRBV12-4 to TRBJ1-1, with unresolved D. Trimming took 3 bases from V and 3 from J, leaving 11 bases between them. CDR3 length: 14 amino acids.

This clonotype has ten or more counts. The chain links TRBV12-3 or TRBV12-4 to TRBJ1-5; D may be TRBD1 (5 bases). The CDR3 has 16 residues. The germline V and J ends were trimmed by 3 bases and 1 base, with 13 bases remaining between them. The CDR3 sequence is CASSFKTALSNQPQHF. In nucleotides, the CDR3 is TGTGCCAGCAGTTTCAAGACAGCCCTCAGCAATCAGCCCCAGCATTTT.

The sample holds a few counts of this clonotype. This chain uses TRBV6-5 with TRBJ2-5, with D possibly TRBD2 on 5 matching bases. The length of the CDR3 is 17 residues. Germline V gives CDR1 MNHEY, CDR2 SVGAGI. Deletions cut 1 base from V and 0 bases from J, with 15 bases between. The CDR3 DNA reads as TGTGCCAGCAGTTACTTTTACGACGGGGATCACCAAGAGACCCAGTACTTC. Translated: CASSYFYDGDHQETQYF.

Many counts were recorded for this clonotype. The J gene is TRBJ2-7, the V gene TRBV7-6; D is ambiguous. Germline CDR1 is SGHVS and CDR2 is FNYEAQ. The V end was cut by 4 bases, the J end by 6 bases, with 7 bases between. The CDR3 runs to 11 residues. This CDR3 reads CASSSSGEQYF. CDR3 nucleotide sequence: TGTGCCAGCAGCTCTTCGGGCGAGCAGTACTTC.

The sample holds a few counts of this clonotype. V gene TRBV4-3 combines with J gene TRBJ1-5; D may be TRBD1 (5 bases). The CDR3 runs to 15 residues. V lost 4 bases, J lost 3 bases, and 13 bases lay in between. Germline CDR1 is LGHNA and CDR2 is YSLEER. DNA of the CDR3: TGCGCCAGCAGCCCCCATGGGGGGTCCAATCAGCCCCAGCATTTT. As protein: CASSPHGGSNQPQHF.

This clonotype was counted only a few times. The rearrangement links TRBV2 to TRBJ1-5, with TRBD1 as a possible D gene (5 bases). The CDR3 runs to 20 residues. The germline CDR1 and CDR2 sequences are SNHLY and FYNNEI. Trimming cost V 1 base and J 3 bases, with 25 bases left between them. CDR3 DNA: TGTGCCAGCAGTGAAGGGGGGGGGAGAAGGACGCTCACCCACAATCAGCCCCAGCATTTT. Translated, it gives CASSEGGGRRTLTHNQPQHF.

The chain joins TRBV13 to TRBJ2-2; unclear D gene. The V gene lost 0 bases and the J gene lost 4 bases, with 12 bases spanning the gap. This CDR3 comprises 16 residues. The germline V gene encodes CDR1 PRHDT and CDR2 FYEKMQ (reference sequence). In DNA form, the CDR3 reads TGTGCCAGCAGCTTAGGCCGCCGGTCGGGCACCGGGGAGCTGTTTTTT. Its translation is CASSLGRRSGTGELFF.

This chain uses TRBV10-3 with TRBJ1-6; possibly TRBD1 for D (5 bases). Germline CDR1 is ENHRY and CDR2 is SYGVKD. This CDR3 contains 13 residues. Trimming left V 10 bases short and J 8 bases short, with 15 bases between. CDR3 DNA sequence: TGTGCCACCCAGGTGGGACTAGATTCACCCCTCCACTTT. It is translated as CATQVGLDSPLHF.

This clonotype was recorded many times. This chain joins TRBV7-8 and TRBJ2-7, with 11 positions matching TRBD2. The CDR3 runs to 15 residues. The ends lost 5 bases at V and 3 bases at J; junction bases unmatched: 6. Germline CDR1 SGHVS, CDR2 FQNEAQ. DNA of the CDR3: TGTGCCAGCAGCCCCGGGACTAGCGGATACTACGAGCAGTACGTC. Translating gives CASSPGTSGYYEQYV.

This clonotype was observed a few times. This chain links TRBV7-9 with TRBJ1-2; no clear D. From germline, CDR1 is SEHNR and CDR2 FQNEAQ (reference sequence). This CDR3 contains 13 residues. V was shortened by 1 base and J by 8 bases, with 11 bases between the two germline ends. CDR3 in DNA: TGTGCCAGCAGCTTAGAGGCCTTTGCGGGCTACACCTTC. It is translated as CASSLEAFAGYTF. Supplemented by reference TRBV7-9 and TRBJ1-2, the full variable domain reads DTGVSQNPRHKITKRGQNVTFRCDPISEHNRLYWYRQTLGQGPEFLTYFQNEAQLEKSRLLSDRFSAERPKGSFSTLEIQRTEQGDSAMYLCASSLEAFAGYTFGSGTRLTVV.

The chain uses TRBV5-4 and TRBJ1-1; 8 bases match TRBD1. V lost 0 bases, J lost 2 bases, and 3 bases stayed unmatched. CDR3 length: 15 amino acids. Germline values: CDR1 SGHNT, CDR2 YYREEE (reference sequence). The CDR3 sequence: CASSLGQGSNTEAFF. The DNA of the CDR3 is TGTGCCAGCAGCTTGGGACAGGGGAGTAACACTGAAGCTTTCTTT.

The chain has TRBV7-6 and TRBJ2-7, with D perhaps matching TRBD2 (5 bases). This CDR3 spans 16 amino acids. Deletions cut 2 bases from V and 4 bases from J, with 18 bases between. The germline gives CDR1 SGHVS, CDR2 FNYEAQ. The CDR3 region is CASSLLLGGGDYEQYF. CDR3 coding DNA: TGTGCCAGCAGCTTACTTCTTGGAGGCGGCGATTACGAGCAGTACTTC.

The chain employs TRBV14 and TRBJ1-1; no definite D call. Germline V CDR1 and CDR2: SGHDN, FVKESK. The V end was cut by 5 bases, the J end by 6 bases, with 10 bases between. This CDR3 contains 12 residues. Here the CDR3 DNA reads TGTGCCAGCAGCGGGCCGAAGCCTGAAGCTTTCTTT. Encoded protein: CASSGPKPEAFF.

This clonotype was seen a handful of times. This chain uses TRBV4-3 with TRBJ2-2, with D perhaps given as TRBD1 or TRBD2 (5 bases each). V lost 0 bases and J lost 7, with 12 bases in between. The CDR3 runs to 15 residues. Germline assignment: CDR1 LGHNA and CDR2 YSLEER. The CDR3 bases are TGCGCCAGCAGCCAAGATGGGGCGGGCTACGGGGAGCTGTTTTTT. Translating gives CASSQDGAGYGELFF.